This TCR beta chain was identified in a study of T-cell memory formation after mild COVID-19. One entry per CDR3 protein results from TCRdb running MiXCR on the 5' RACE reads. The sample yields 390,000 or so distinct CDR3 sequences, 15% to 20% seen once. This TCR was sampled from a man between 18 and 29 years old who had mild COVID-19 (a few samples of this study predate the infection). Cell type and time point are not known. Sequencing used PBMCs or a T cell subset sorted from them (not recorded which).

The CDR3 here is CASSKGTGKHYGYTF. CDR3 sequence (DNA): TGTGCCAGCAGTAAAGGGACAGGGAAGCACTATGGCTACACCTTC. The chain couples TRBV27 to TRBJ1-2, with 9 bases lining up with TRBD1. CDR1 and CDR2 from the germline V gene are MNHEY and SMNVEV (reference sequence). J was trimmed by 3 bases and V by 5 bases; bases with no gene match: 7. The CDR3 is 15 amino acids.